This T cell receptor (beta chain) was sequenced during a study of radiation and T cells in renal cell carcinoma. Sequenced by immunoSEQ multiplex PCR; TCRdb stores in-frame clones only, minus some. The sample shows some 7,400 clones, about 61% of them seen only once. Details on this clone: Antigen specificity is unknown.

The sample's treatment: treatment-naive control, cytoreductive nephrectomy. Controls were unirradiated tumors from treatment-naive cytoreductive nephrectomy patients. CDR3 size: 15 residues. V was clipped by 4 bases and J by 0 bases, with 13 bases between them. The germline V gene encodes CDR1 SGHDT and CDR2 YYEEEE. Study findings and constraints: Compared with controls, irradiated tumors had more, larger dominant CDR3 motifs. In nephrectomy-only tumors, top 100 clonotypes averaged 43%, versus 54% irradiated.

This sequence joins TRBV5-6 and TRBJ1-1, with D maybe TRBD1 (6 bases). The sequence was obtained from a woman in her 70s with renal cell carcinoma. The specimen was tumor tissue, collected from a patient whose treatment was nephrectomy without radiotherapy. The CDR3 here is CASSRTDTLNTEAFF. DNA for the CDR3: TGTGCCAGCAGCCGGACAGACACTCTGAACACTGAAGCTTTCTTT.